These 17 T cell receptor beta chains share one sample of origin, sequenced in a study of blood T cell repertoires in COVID-19. Data came from immunoSEQ multiplex PCR; TCRdb stores just in-frame clones and leaves some out. The sample shows about 140,000 clones, roughly 80% of them seen only once. The sequenced sample was peripheral blood. The origin of the receptors is a human donor in a cohort sampled during active COVID-19.

The gene calls are TRBV6-2 or TRBV6-3 and TRBJ2-1, with 7 bases lining up with TRBD2. The CDR3 runs 13 residues. Germline CDR1 is MNHEY and CDR2 is SVGEGT. Germline trimming cut 4 bases from V and 6 bases from J; bases unmatched to any gene: 3. The CDR3 DNA reads TGTGCCAGCAGTTTTGGCGGGAGCAATGAGCAGTTCTTC. This translates into CASSFGGSNEQFF.

The gene calls are TRBV19 and TRBJ2-3; D is uncertain. The CDR3 loop spans 17 amino acids. Germline values: CDR1 LNHDA, CDR2 SQIVND (reference sequence). V lost 3 bases, J lost 3 bases, and 19 bases lay in between. The CDR3 here is CASSISTTASITDTQYF. CDR3 sequence (DNA): TGTGCCAGTAGTATTAGTACTACCGCATCCATTACAGATACGCAGTATTTT.

J is TRBJ2-1 and V is TRBV5-1; 12 bases are shared with TRBD2. V lost 4 bases, J lost 0 bases, and 14 bases stayed unmatched. In germline, CDR1 is SGHRS, CDR2 YFSETQ. This CDR3 is 20 amino acids long. The CDR3 loop reads CASSIPATSGGTPSYNEQFF. The CDR3 region has the DNA TGCGCCAGCAGCATACCCGCTACTAGCGGGGGGACCCCCTCCTACAATGAGCAGTTCTTC. The full variable domain, its missing parts supplied by reference TRBV5-1 and TRBJ2-1, is KAGVTQTPRYLIKTRGQQVTLSCSPISGHRSVSWYQQTPGQGLQFLFEYFSETQRNKGNFPGRFSGRQFSNSRSEMNVSTLELGDSALYLCASSIPATSGGTPSYNEQFFGPGTRLTVL.

The chain combines TRBV19 with TRBJ1-6; TRBD1 might be the D (5 bases). Germline CDR1 and CDR2: LNHDA and SQIVND (reference sequence). The CDR3 spans 12 residues. V gave up 3 bases and J gave up 9 bases, with 6 bases separating them. CDR3 sequence reads: CASSIQGSPLHF. The CDR3 nucleotides read TGTGCCAGTAGTATTCAGGGTTCACCCCTCCACTTT. Supplemented by reference TRBV19 and TRBJ1-6, the full variable domain reads DGGITQSPKYLFRKEGQNVTLSCEQNLNHDAMYWYRQDPGQGLRLIYYSQIVNDFQKGDIAEGYSVSREKKESFPLTVTSAQKNPTAFYLCASSIQGSPLHFGNGTRLTVT.

The chain recombines TRBV28 with TRBJ2-5; a weak D match, TRBD1 (5 bases). Germline V gives CDR1 MDHEN, CDR2 SYDVKM. The CDR3 sequence is 14 residues long. V dropped 5 bases and J dropped 1 base, with 11 bases sitting between them. Here the CDR3 reads CASSTQGSQETQYF. CDR3 DNA: TGTGCCAGCAGTACTCAGGGAAGCCAAGAGACCCAGTACTTC.

The rearrangement uses TRBV9 and TRBJ2-1; D remains ambiguous. The CDR3 has 14 amino acids. The germline gives CDR1 SGDLS, CDR2 YYNGEE. Between the trimmed V and J ends, which lost 2 bases and 1 base, there was a span of 7 bases. The CDR3 nucleotides read TGTGCCAGCAGCGTCGGAGTGTCCTACAATGAGCAGTTCTTC. Translation gives CASSVGVSYNEQFF.

V and J are TRBV6-5 and TRBJ2-7; TRBD1 aligns across 9 bases. Germline V CDR1 and CDR2: MNHEY, SVGAGI. V trimming: 6 bases; J trimming: 3 bases; junction bases outside the gene matches: 9. CDR3 length equals 15 residues. The CDR3 here is CASSKGQGGNYEQYF. The CDR3 DNA is TGTGCCAGCAGCAAGGGACAGGGAGGCAACTACGAGCAGTACTTC.

This chain joins TRBV7-3 and TRBJ1-1; 8 positions agree with TRBD1. Trimming at V came to 5 bases and at J to 0 bases, leaving 2 bases not matched to a gene. Germline CDR1 is SGHTA and CDR2 is FQGTGA. This CDR3 comprises 14 residues. CDR3 sequence (DNA): TGTGCCAGCAGCAAGGACAGGGTGAACACTGAAGCTTTCTTT. Encoded protein: CASSKDRVNTEAFF.

The chain joins TRBV28 to TRBJ1-1; D possibly corresponds to TRBD1 (6 bases). V shed 8 bases and J shed 5 bases, with 12 bases lying between them. The CDR3 sequence is 12 residues long. Germline lookup yields CDR1 MDHEN and CDR2 SYDVKM. CDR3 sequence: CASLQGWTEAFF. The CDR3 DNA follows: TGTGCCAGCCTCCAGGGGTGGACTGAAGCTTTCTTT.

J is TRBJ2-3 and V is TRBV6-6, with a tentative D call TRBD2 (5 bases). Trimming cost V 6 bases and J 2 bases, with 9 bases left between them. The CDR3 runs to 13 residues. Germline CDR1 and CDR2: MNHNY and SVGAGI (reference sequence). The CDR3 is CASRRSDTDTQYF. The CDR3 bases are TGTGCCAGCAGACGTAGCGACACAGATACGCAGTATTTT.

The rearrangement joins TRBV28 to TRBJ1-5; possible D gene TRBD1, 5 bases. The length of the CDR3 is 13 residues. The germline CDR1 and CDR2 sequences are MDHEN and SYDVKM. Trimming took 3 bases from V and 5 from J, leaving 8 bases between them. The CDR3 reads CASSFSRDQPQHF. DNA of the CDR3: TGTGCCAGCAGTTTCTCCAGGGATCAGCCCCAGCATTTT.

The J gene is TRBJ1-5, the V gene TRBV6-5, with TRBD1 as a possible D gene (5 bases). CDR1 MNHEY and CDR2 SVGAGI come from the germline V gene. The ends were cut back, 1 base at V and 1 base at J, with 8 bases in the middle. This CDR3 has 15 residues. The CDR3 DNA follows: TGTGCCAGCAGTTACTTCAAGGGGAGCAATCAGCCCCAGCATTTT. Amino acid sequence: CASSYFKGSNQPQHF.

V and J are TRBV19 and TRBJ1-4, with D perhaps matching TRBD1 (6 bases). Germline V gene sequence: CDR1 LNHDA, CDR2 SQIVND (reference sequence). There are 18 residues in the CDR3. Trimming took off 3 bases at V and 6 bases at J, with 23 bases between the two ends. CDR3 in amino acids: CASSIGGMMGQPDEKLFF. DNA for the CDR3: TGTGCCAGTAGTATTGGGGGAATGATGGGACAACCTGATGAAAAACTGTTTTTT.

The chain joins TRBV7-2 to TRBJ1-1; a weak D match, TRBD1 (5 bases). Trimming removed 1 base at V and 4 bases at J, with 10 bases between. From germline, CDR1 is SGHTA and CDR2 FQGNSA. The CDR3 length is 14 residues. The CDR3 sequence is CASSLVYGGTEAFF. DNA of the CDR3: TGTGCCAGCAGCTTAGTTTACGGGGGCACTGAAGCTTTCTTT.

The rearrangement joins TRBV4-2 to TRBJ1-1; 8 nucleotides agree with TRBD1. Germline trimming cut 0 bases from V and 9 bases from J; bases unmatched to any gene: 9. Germline assignment: CDR1 LGHNA and CDR2 YNFKEQ. The CDR3 has 15 amino acids. The CDR3 loop is CASSQELAGGAQAFF. DNA for the CDR3: TGTGCCAGCAGCCAAGAATTGGCAGGGGGCGCCCAAGCTTTCTTT.

The chain links TRBV19 to TRBJ2-2, with a possible D match to TRBD1 (6 bases). The CDR3 is 14 amino acids. Trimming removed 10 bases from V and 2 bases from J, with 14 bases in between. CDR1 LNHDA and CDR2 SQIVND come from the germline V gene (reference sequence). This CDR3 reads CAIRRDINTGELFF. The CDR3 DNA follows: TGTGCCATTCGCCGGGACATAAACACCGGGGAGCTGTTTTTT.

The V gene is TRBV24-1, the J gene TRBJ1-1; 7 bases match TRBD1. This CDR3 has 14 residues. The trim removed 7 bases at V and 1 base at J, leaving 5 bases unmatched. Germline-derived CDR1 and CDR2 are KGHDR and SFDVKD. The CDR3 DNA reads TGTGCCACCAGACACAGGGACAGGAACACTGAAGCTTTCTTT. It specifies CATRHRDRNTEAFF.